The T cell receptor beta chain under discussion was sequenced for a study of blood T cell repertoires in COVID-19. In the study overall: Specimens from acute and convalescent COVID-19 originated in the United States, Italy and Spain. Sources were T cells, B-cell-depleted T cells, or PBMCs; the material itself was cDNA or gDNA.

Individuals drawn from some 25 US areas were roughly 18 to 95 years old. Cohorts were based on clinical histories the participants reported. Germline CDR1 is SGHDT and CDR2 is YYEEEE. V lost 3 bases, J lost 3 bases, and 9 bases stayed unmatched. This CDR3 region has 15 residues. The data were produced by immunoSEQ multiplex PCR, yet TCRdb's version contains in-frame clones alone and is incomplete. The sample holds fewer than 250,000 clones, around nine tenths seen once. The clonotype comes from a man aged 25-45 years who had recovered from COVID-19. Sequenced sample: PBMCs or T cells enriched from blood (not recorded which). The chain couples TRBV5-6 to TRBJ2-7, with 7 bases that match TRBD1. The CDR3 spells CASSSQQGMYYEQYF. The CDR3 DNA follows: TGTGCCAGCAGCTCCCAACAGGGGATGTACTACGAGCAGTACTTC.